Shown below are 11 T cell receptor beta chains from a single sample sequenced in a study of blood T cell repertoires in COVID-19. Data came from immunoSEQ multiplex PCR; TCRdb stores just in-frame clones and leaves some out. The data contain about 140,000 clones, around 80% of them singletons. Material: peripheral blood. Source of these receptors: a woman of 80 years or more with active or convalescent COVID-19.

This clone was observed a handful of times. This chain links TRBV28 with TRBJ2-6; TRBD2 aligns across 8 bases. The CDR3 contains 20 residues. Germline V gives CDR1 MDHEN, CDR2 SYDVKM. The trim removed 7 bases at V and 1 base at J, leaving 18 bases unmatched. The CDR3 DNA follows: TGTGCCAGCACCACTCCGGGGGGGGGACAAGCCCGGTCTGGGGCCAACGTCCTGACTTTC. Protein: CASTTPGGGQARSGANVLTF.

This clone was counted only a few times. The chain has TRBV14 and TRBJ1-2; D is ambiguous. Per the germline V gene, CDR1 is SGHDN and CDR2 is FVKESK. This CDR3 is built from 15 residues. V gave up 1 base and J gave up 7 bases, with 16 bases separating them. Here the CDR3 reads CASSQVVGGWRGYTF. CDR3 nucleotides: TGTGCCAGCAGCCAAGTAGTGGGAGGATGGCGTGGCTACACCTTC.

The chain carries TRBV11-3 and TRBJ1-1; D might be TRBD1 (5 bases). The CDR3 consists of 13 residues. The ends were cut back, 5 bases at V and 2 bases at J, with 9 bases in the middle. Germline CDR1 reads SGHNT; CDR2 reads YENEEA. CDR3 bases: TGTGCCAGCAGCCAGGGTGACAACACTGAAGCTTTCTTT. Amino acids: CASSQGDNTEAFF.

CDR3 DNA sequence: TGTGCCAGCAGCGCCCGCTTTGGGACAGGGGGCGCCGTTAACTATGGCTACACCTTC. Its translation is CASSARFGTGGAVNYGYTF. This sequence joins TRBV7-2 and TRBJ1-2; TRBD1 matches 12 bases. Germline V lookup: CDR1 SGHTA, CDR2 FQGNSA. The CDR3 length is 19 residues. The V and J ends lost 5 bases and 1 base, in that order; junction bases with no gene match: 14.

This clone was found a few times. The V call is TRBV19, the J call TRBJ1-1; tentative D call: TRBD1 (5 bases). This CDR3 has 17 residues. V was pared by 3 bases and J by 0 bases, with 17 bases between. The germline V gene encodes CDR1 LNHDA and CDR2 SQIVND (reference sequence). CDR3 in amino acids: CASSIIRGAPLNTEAFF. For the CDR3, the DNA is TGTGCCAGTAGTATTATTCGTGGGGCGCCGCTGAACACTGAAGCTTTCTTT.

J is TRBJ2-5 and V is TRBV2; D gene unclear. This CDR3 spans 10 amino acids. Germline lookup yields CDR1 SNHLY and CDR2 FYNNEI. Deletions cut 8 bases from V and 5 bases from J, with 6 bases between. In nucleotides, the CDR3 is TGTGCCAGCCGAGCTGAGACCCAGTACTTC. It specifies CASRAETQYF.

CDR3 coding DNA: TGTGCCAGCAAGACAGGTCCCGACTATGGCTACACCTTC. Protein sequence: CASKTGPDYGYTF. The chain carries TRBV6-5 and TRBJ1-2; a possible D gene is TRBD1 (6 bases). CDR1 is MNHEY and CDR2 is SVGAGI in the germline V gene. This CDR3 is 13 amino acids long. V lost 7 bases, J lost 3 bases, and 12 bases lay in between.

The chain recombines TRBV18 with TRBJ1-2; TRBD1 matches 8 bases. J gave up 2 bases and V 4 bases, and 3 bases lay outside the gene matches. Germline V gene data show CDR1 as KGHSH and CDR2 as LQKENI. The CDR3 has 14 residues. The CDR3 protein is CASSQGQENYGYTF. CDR3 DNA sequence: TGTGCCAGCTCACAGGGACAGGAGAACTATGGCTACACCTTC.

V gene TRBV10-2 combines with J gene TRBJ1-5; 9 bases fit TRBD1. In germline, CDR1 is WSHSY, CDR2 SAAADI. With 2 bases clipped from V and 6 bases from J, the junction kept 5 bases outside the gene matches. This CDR3 comprises 15 residues. The DNA of the CDR3 is TGCGCCAGCAGTGAGCGGCGACAGGGGGTTCAGCCCCAGCATTTT. This translates into CASSERRQGVQPQHF.

The chain joins TRBV25-1 to TRBJ2-7, with TRBD1 identical over 11 bases. CDR3 length: 15 residues. V lost 4 bases, J lost 0 bases, and 2 bases stayed unmatched. Germline V gene lookup returns CDR1 MGHDK and CDR2 SYGVNS. The CDR3 nucleotides read TGTGCCAGCAGTGGGGGGACAGGGGGCTCCTACGAGCAGTACTTC. Translated, it gives CASSGGTGGSYEQYF.

The rearrangement joins TRBV5-1 to TRBJ2-7; weak D call: TRBD2 (6 bases). Germline CDR1 SGHRS, CDR2 YFSETQ. The CDR3 contains 12 residues. V was cut by 6 bases and J by 3 bases, with 10 bases left in between. The CDR3 coding sequence is TGCGCCAGCATGGGGAGGTACTACGAGCAGTACTTC. This gives the protein CASMGRYYEQYF.